This TCR beta chain was identified during a study of cytomegalovirus exposure and HLA in healthy donors. Points from the study as a whole: Many donors carried some public TCRs, although rarity characterized most TCR sequences. For most TCR beta V segments, an earlier analysis put the productive rate at about 87% or about 30% of the time. Association of a missense DCLRE1C variant with TCR beta V- and J-gene trimming was reported in a later analysis.

Notes on this clone: Its specificity is unknown.

Trimming took off 5 bases at V and 1 base at J, with 12 bases between the two ends. The germline V gene encodes CDR1 SGHNT and CDR2 YYREEE (reference sequence). The CDR3 has 14 residues. The PCR was carried out with 60 Vbeta primers and 13 Jbeta primers. Libraries were prepared by immunoSEQ multiplex PCR; TCRdb keeps only in-frame clonotypes and omits some of them. The sample lists 180,000 or so clones; roughly 80% were seen once. This sequence originates from a woman aged 45-65 years in good health and CMV-seropositive. Material for sequencing was PBMCs. The V and J genes are TRBV5-4 and TRBJ1-2, with D tentatively TRBD1 (5 bases). In DNA form, the CDR3 reads TGTGCCAGCAGTTTGACAGAGATTAACTATGGCTACACCTTC. This encodes CASSLTEINYGYTF.